This T cell receptor (beta chain) was found in a study of cytomegalovirus exposure and HLA in healthy donors. Overall study context: Of fewer than 450 genotyped donors, roughly 81% clustered with self-reported Caucasian donors.

This CDR3 has 16 amino acids. In germline, CDR1 is LGHNA, CDR2 YSLEER. V was trimmed by 3 bases and J by 0 bases, leaving 14 bases between them. This clone was detected a few times. Antigen: not known. Study results and limitations: Among the sequence variants, a highly shared cluster was likely an artifact of sequencing. Overall, under 200 TCR beta chains were annotated as cytomegalovirus-associated. Donors belonging to an Asian-associated ancestry cluster reportedly showed fewer N-insertions in productive TCRs than the roughly 700-donor mean, according to what a later analysis found.

The PCR ran on 60 Vbeta and 13 Jbeta primers. Libraries were prepared by immunoSEQ multiplex PCR; TCRdb keeps only in-frame clonotypes and omits some of them. The sample consists of 200,000 to 250,000 clones, 82% of them appearing once. This sequence was found in a woman between 40 and 55 years old in good health and CMV-seropositive. The chain couples TRBV4-3 to TRBJ2-5, with D perhaps matching TRBD1 (6 bases). Sequences were obtained from PBMCs. The CDR3 reads CASSQDRGRYQETQYF. CDR3 bases: TGCGCCAGCAGCCAGGACAGAGGACGGTACCAAGAGACCCAGTACTTC.